This T cell receptor beta chain stems from a study of Graves' ophthalmopathy and Graves' hyperthyroidism. The wider study: The authors collected peripheral blood at initial diagnosis, before any treatment.

The CDR3 sequence is 13 residues long. Germline loops: CDR1 SGHDN, CDR2 FVKESK. Trimming cost V 1 base and J 7 bases, with 8 bases left between them. Moderate-to-severe activity, CAS at least 3, NOSPECS at least 4 and duration under 3 months characterized donors with ophthalmopathy. Establishment of the diagnosis relied upon clinical symptoms, serum thyroxine, TRAb, thyroid ultrasound and orbital computed tomography. The source of the PBMCs was 8 to 10 ml of fresh peripheral blood. Using RNA transcripts, the TCR beta CDR3 regions were amplified. The library came from an HTBI-primed first-round RT-PCR and a second-round multiplex PCR. TCRdb processed the multiplex PCR reads anew with MiXCR; each CDR3 protein has one entry. The table includes 150,000 or so distinct CDR3 sequences, 39% detected once.

Material: peripheral blood. The origin of this receptor is a man aged 30 to 45 with Graves' ophthalmopathy. This chain joins TRBV14 and TRBJ1-5; D gene uncertain. The CDR3 bases are TGTGCCAGCAGCCAAGGTCTCGGGCAGCCCCAGCATTTT. It is translated as CASSQGLGQPQHF. Based on the CDR3 plus reference TRBV14 and TRBJ1-5, the full variable domain is EAGVTQFPSHSVIEKGQTVTLRCDPISGHDNLYWYRRVMGKEIKFLLHFVKESKQDESGMPNNRFLAERTGGTYSTLKVQPAELEDSGVYFCASSQGLGQPQHFGDGTRLSIL.